This T cell receptor (beta chain) was profiled in a study of OX40 agonist ivuxolimab in advanced cancers. Sequencing used immunoSEQ multiplex PCR; TCRdb keeps in-frame clones, though not all of them. The table records about 96,000 clones, around 91% of them present only once. Germline lookup yields CDR1 MNHEY and CDR2 SVGAGI. The CDR3 consists of 14 residues. The germline V and J ends were trimmed by 5 bases and 0 bases, with 11 bases remaining between them. This receptor was identified in an adult with an advanced solid tumor such as melanoma, head and neck, liver or kidney cancer. Material: CD4+ or CD8+ T cells sorted from blood, obtained in a trial of the OX40 agonist ivuxolimab. The V and J genes are TRBV6-5 and TRBJ2-7, with D perhaps TRBD1 or TRBD2 (5 bases each). CDR3 nucleotide sequence: TGTGCCAGCAGTACCGGGACGGACTCCTACGAGCAGTACTTC. It encodes CASSTGTDSYEQYF.